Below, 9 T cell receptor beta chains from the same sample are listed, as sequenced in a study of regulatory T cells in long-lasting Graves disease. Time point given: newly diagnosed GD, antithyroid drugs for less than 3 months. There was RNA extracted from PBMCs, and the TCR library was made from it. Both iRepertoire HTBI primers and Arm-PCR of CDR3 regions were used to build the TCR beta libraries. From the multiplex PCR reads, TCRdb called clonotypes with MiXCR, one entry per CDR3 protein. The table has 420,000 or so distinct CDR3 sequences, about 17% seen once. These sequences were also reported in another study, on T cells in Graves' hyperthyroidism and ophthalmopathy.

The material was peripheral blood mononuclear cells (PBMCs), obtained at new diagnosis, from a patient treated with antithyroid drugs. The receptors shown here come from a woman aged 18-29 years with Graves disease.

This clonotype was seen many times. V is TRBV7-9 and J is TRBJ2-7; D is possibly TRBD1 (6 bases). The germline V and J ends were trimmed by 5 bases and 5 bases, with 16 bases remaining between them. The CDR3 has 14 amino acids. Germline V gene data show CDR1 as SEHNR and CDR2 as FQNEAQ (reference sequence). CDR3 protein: CASSPSRGGHEQYF. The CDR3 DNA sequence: TGTGCCAGCAGCCCCTCCCGAGGGGGACACGAGCAGTACTTC.

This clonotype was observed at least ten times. CDR3 sequence (DNA): TGTGCCAGCAGATACGCCGACAACCCTGGGAGCTACACCTTC. Amino acids: CASRYADNPGSYTF. This chain joins TRBV28 and TRBJ1-2; D remains unclear. Trimming left V 6 bases short and J 9 bases short, with 20 bases between. Germline V gene sequence: CDR1 MDHEN, CDR2 SYDVKM. The CDR3 covers 14 residues.

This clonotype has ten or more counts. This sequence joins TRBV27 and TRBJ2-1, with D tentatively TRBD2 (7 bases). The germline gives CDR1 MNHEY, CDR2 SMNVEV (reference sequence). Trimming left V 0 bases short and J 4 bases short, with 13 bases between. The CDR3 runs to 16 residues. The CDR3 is CASSLSTGGRYNEQFF. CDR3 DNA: TGTGCCAGCAGTTTATCGACCGGGGGGCGGTACAATGAGCAGTTCTTC.

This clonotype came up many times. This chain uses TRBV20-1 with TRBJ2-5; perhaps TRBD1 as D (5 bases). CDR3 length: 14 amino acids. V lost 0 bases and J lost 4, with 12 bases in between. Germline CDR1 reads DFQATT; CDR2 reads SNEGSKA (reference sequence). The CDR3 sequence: CSARDARVRETQYF. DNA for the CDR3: TGCAGTGCTAGAGATGCCAGGGTGAGAGAGACCCAGTACTTC.

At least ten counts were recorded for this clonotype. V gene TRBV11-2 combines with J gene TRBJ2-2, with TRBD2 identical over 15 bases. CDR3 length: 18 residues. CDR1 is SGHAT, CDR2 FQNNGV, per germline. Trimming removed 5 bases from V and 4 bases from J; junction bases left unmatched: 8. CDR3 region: CASSLPGLAGGSTGELFF. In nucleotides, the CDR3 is TGTGCCAGCAGCCTACCGGGACTAGCGGGAGGAAGCACCGGGGAGCTGTTTTTT.

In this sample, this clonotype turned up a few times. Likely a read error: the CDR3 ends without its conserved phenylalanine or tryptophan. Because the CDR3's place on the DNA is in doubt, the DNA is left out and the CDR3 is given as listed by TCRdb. CDR3 protein: CASSEATGAIIFS. V and J are TRBV6-1 and TRBJ1-1; the table's D call TRBD1 went unverified against the DNA. Germline CDR1 reads MNHNS; CDR2 reads SASEGT. The CDR3 has 13 amino acids, counting both end residues.

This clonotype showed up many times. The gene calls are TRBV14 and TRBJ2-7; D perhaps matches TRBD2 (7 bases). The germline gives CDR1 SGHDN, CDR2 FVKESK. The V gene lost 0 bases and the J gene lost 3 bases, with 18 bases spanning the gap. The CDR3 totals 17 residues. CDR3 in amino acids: CASSQERIGGGDYEQYF. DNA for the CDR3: TGTGCCAGCAGCCAAGAAAGGATCGGAGGGGGGGACTACGAGCAGTACTTC.

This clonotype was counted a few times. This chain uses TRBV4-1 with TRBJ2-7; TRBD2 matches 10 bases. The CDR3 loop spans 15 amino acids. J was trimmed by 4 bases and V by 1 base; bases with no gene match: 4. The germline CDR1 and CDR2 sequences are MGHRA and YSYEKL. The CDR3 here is CASSQVTSGTYEQYF. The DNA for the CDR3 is TGCGCCAGCAGCCAAGTCACTAGCGGGACGTACGAGCAGTACTTC.

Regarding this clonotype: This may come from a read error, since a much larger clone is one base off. The CDR3 here is CSARGLADRVYDEQFF. As DNA, the CDR3 is TGCAGTGCTAGAGGCTTAGCTGACAGGGTCTACGATGAGCAGTTCTTC. The chain joins TRBV20-1 to TRBJ2-1, with 7 nucleotides matching TRBD1. CDR3 length: 16 amino acids. Germline lookup yields CDR1 DFQATT and CDR2 SNEGSKA (reference sequence).